What follows are 5 T cell receptor beta chains derived from one specimen sequenced in a study of cytomegalovirus exposure and HLA in healthy donors. The study ran its PCR with 60 Vbeta and 13 Jbeta primers. Sequencing used immunoSEQ multiplex PCR; TCRdb keeps in-frame clones, though not all of them. The data hold more than 70,000 clones, with around two thirds observed a single time. Sample: PBMCs. These receptors were collected from a woman aged 45 to 65 in good health and CMV-seropositive.

V usage is TRBV5-6 and J usage is TRBJ1-4, with TRBD1 matching over 7 bases. Germline V gene data show CDR1 as SGHDT and CDR2 as YYEEEE. V lost 3 bases and J lost 0; bases outside the gene matches: 11. The CDR3 spans 18 residues. The CDR3 spells CASSWGQTPSATNEKLFF. CDR3 coding DNA: TGTGCCAGCAGCTGGGGACAGACCCCCTCTGCAACTAATGAAAAACTGTTTTTT.

This clone was seen once. The rearrangement joins TRBV10-1 to TRBJ2-2, with D possibly matching TRBD2 (5 bases). V shed 8 bases and J shed 6 bases, with 10 bases lying between them. The germline CDR1 and CDR2 sequences are WNHNN and SYGVQD (reference sequence). The CDR3 is 12 residues long. In nucleotides, the CDR3 is TGCGCCAGCGGGAGACCGCCCGGGGAGCTGTTTTTT. This gives the protein CASGRPPGELFF.

This clone was picked up one time. This chain joins TRBV5-1 and TRBJ2-1; the match to TRBD2 covers 7 bases. J lost 1 base, V lost 0 bases, and 4 bases had no gene match. The CDR3 consists of 16 residues. Germline values: CDR1 SGHRS, CDR2 YFSETQ. CDR3 sequence reads: CASSLGKRGSYNEQFF. Written as DNA, the CDR3 is TGCGCCAGCAGCTTGGGGAAGCGGGGATCCTACAATGAGCAGTTCTTC.

This chain uses TRBV18 with TRBJ1-1; D is perhaps TRBD1 (5 bases). The V gene lost 3 bases and the J gene lost 1 base, with 18 bases spanning the gap. This CDR3 comprises 17 residues. The germline CDR1 and CDR2 sequences are KGHSH and LQKENI. This chain's CDR3 is CASSPYHGHSTNTEAFF. The CDR3, as DNA: TGTGCCAGCTCACCCTACCATGGACATAGTACGAACACTGAAGCTTTCTTT.

The chain links TRBV27 to TRBJ2-5, with TRBD2 identical over 7 bases. CDR3 length: 16 amino acids. J gave up 2 bases and V 4 bases, and 10 bases lay outside the gene matches. Germline CDR1 MNHEY, CDR2 SMNVEV (reference sequence). The DNA of the CDR3 is TGTGCCAGCAGTTCTCTAGGGCCCGGGGGGCAAGAGACCCAGTACTTC. It translates to CASSSLGPGGQETQYF.